This T cell receptor (beta chain) derives from a study of cytomegalovirus exposure and HLA in healthy donors. Of note for this clone: Antigen: not known.

This CDR3 is 16 amino acids long. Germline V gives CDR1 SGHDT, CDR2 YYEEEE. Trimming left V 0 bases short and J 5 bases short, with 14 bases between. 13 Jbeta primers and 60 Vbeta primers were used for the PCR. Method: immunoSEQ multiplex PCR; TCRdb's copy keeps in-frame clones and lacks some. The profile shows 150,000 to 200,000 clones, approximately 84% of them singletons. Overall study results and limits: Within the data, a cluster of highly shared sequence variants was likely a sequencing artifact.

This rearrangement joins TRBV5-6 to TRBJ1-4; maybe TRBD1 (5 bases). The receptor comes from a man aged 18 to 30 in good health and CMV-seronegative. The sequenced material came from PBMCs. In nucleotides, the CDR3 is TGTGCCAGCAGCTTGGACCCTCAAGGGGTCAATGAAAAACTGTTTTTT. Translation gives CASSLDPQGVNEKLFF.